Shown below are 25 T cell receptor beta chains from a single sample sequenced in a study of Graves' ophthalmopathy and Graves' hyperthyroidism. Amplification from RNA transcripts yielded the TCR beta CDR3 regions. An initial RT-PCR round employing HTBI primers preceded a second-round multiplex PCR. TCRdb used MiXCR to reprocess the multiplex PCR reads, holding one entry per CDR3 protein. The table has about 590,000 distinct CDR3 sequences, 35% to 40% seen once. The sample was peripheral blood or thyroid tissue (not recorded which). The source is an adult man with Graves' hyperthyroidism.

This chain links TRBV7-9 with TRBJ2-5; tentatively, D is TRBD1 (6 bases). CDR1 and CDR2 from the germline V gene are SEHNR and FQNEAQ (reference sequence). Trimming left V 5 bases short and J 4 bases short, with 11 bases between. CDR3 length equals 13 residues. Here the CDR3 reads CASSPDSIETQYF. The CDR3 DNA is TGTGCCAGCAGCCCGGACAGTATAGAGACCCAGTACTTC. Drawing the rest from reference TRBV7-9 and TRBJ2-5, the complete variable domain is DTGVSQNPRHKITKRGQNVTFRCDPISEHNRLYWYRQTLGQGPEFLTYFQNEAQLEKSRLLSDRFSAERPKGSFSTLEIQRTEQGDSAMYLCASSPDSIETQYFGPGTRLLVL.

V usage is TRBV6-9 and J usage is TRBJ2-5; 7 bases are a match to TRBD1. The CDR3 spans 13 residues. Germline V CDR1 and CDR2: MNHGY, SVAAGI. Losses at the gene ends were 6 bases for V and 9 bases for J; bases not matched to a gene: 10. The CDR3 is CASRTGVGQPQYF. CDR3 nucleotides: TGTGCCAGCAGAACAGGGGTTGGGCAGCCCCAGTACTTC.

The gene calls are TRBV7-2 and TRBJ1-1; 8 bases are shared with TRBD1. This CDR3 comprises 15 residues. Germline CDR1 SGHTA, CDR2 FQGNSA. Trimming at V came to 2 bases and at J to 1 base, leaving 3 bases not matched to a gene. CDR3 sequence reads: CASSLWGQENTEAFF. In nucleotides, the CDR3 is TGTGCCAGCAGCTTATGGGGACAGGAGAACACTGAAGCTTTCTTT.

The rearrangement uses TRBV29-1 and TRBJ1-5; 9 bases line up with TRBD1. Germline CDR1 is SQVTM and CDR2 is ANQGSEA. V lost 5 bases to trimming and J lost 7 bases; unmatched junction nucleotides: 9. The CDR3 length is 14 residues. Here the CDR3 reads CSVQQGQGDQPQHF. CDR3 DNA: TGCAGCGTTCAACAGGGACAGGGAGACCAGCCCCAGCATTTT.

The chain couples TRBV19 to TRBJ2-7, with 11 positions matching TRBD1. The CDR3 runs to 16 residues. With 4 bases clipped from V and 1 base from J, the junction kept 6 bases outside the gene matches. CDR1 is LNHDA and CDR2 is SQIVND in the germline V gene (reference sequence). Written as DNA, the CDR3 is TGTGCCAGTAGTACGGACAGGGGGCCTCGTTCCTACGAGCAGTACTTC. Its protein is CASSTDRGPRSYEQYF. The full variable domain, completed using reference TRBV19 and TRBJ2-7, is DGGITQSPKYLFRKEGQNVTLSCEQNLNHDAMYWYRQDPGQGLRLIYYSQIVNDFQKGDIAEGYSVSREKKESFPLTVTSAQKNPTAFYLCASSTDRGPRSYEQYFGPGTRLTVT.

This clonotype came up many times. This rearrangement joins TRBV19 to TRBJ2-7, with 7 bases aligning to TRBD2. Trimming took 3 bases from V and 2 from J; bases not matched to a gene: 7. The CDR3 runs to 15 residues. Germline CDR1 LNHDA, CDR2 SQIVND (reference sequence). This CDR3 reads CASSIGGYRAYEQYF. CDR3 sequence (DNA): TGTGCCAGTAGTATCGGGGGGTACCGAGCCTACGAGCAGTACTTC.

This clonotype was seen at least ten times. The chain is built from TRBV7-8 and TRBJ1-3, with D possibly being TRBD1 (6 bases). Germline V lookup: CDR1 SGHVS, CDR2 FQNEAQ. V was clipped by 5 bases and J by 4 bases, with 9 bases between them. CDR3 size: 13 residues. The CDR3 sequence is CASSHGQGNTIYF. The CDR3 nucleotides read TGTGCCAGCAGCCACGGACAGGGAAACACCATATATTTT. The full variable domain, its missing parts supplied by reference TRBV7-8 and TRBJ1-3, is GAGVSQSPRYKVAKRGQDVALRCDPISGHVSLFWYQQALGQGPEFLTYFQNEAQLDKSGLPSDRFFAERPEGSVSTLKIQRTQQEDSAVYLCASSHGQGNTIYFGEGSWLTVV.

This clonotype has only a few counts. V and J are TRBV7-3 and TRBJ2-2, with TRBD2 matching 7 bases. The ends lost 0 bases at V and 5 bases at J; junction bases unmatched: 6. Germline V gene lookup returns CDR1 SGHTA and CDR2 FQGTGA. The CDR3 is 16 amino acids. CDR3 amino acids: CASSLTGGSGTGELFF. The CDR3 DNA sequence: TGTGCCAGCAGCTTAACGGGGGGGAGTGGTACCGGGGAGCTGTTTTTT.

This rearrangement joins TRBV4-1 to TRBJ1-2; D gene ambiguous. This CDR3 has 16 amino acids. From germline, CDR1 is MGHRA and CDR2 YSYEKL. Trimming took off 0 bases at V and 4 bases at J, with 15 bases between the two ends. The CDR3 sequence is CASSQDPSGLFYGYTF. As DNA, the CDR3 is TGCGCCAGCAGCCAAGATCCCTCAGGACTGTTCTATGGCTACACCTTC.

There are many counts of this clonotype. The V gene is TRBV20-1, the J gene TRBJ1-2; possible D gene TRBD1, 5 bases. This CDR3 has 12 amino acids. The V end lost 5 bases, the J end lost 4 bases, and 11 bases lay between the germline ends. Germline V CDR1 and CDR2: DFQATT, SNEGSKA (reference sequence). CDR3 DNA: TGCAGTGCTCCGGGACGGGCCTATGGCTACACCTTC. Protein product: CSAPGRAYGYTF.

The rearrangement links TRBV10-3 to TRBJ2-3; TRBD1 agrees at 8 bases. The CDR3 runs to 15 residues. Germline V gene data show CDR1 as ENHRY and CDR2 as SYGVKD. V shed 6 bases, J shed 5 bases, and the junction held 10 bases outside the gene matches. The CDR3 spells CAISGRTGSEDTQYF. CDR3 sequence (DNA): TGTGCCATCAGCGGAAGGACAGGGAGTGAAGATACGCAGTATTTT.

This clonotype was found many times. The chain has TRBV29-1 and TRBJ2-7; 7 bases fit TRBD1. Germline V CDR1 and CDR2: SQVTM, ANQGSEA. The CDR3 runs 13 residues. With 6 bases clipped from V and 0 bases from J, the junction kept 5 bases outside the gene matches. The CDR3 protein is CSVGRQGSYEQYF. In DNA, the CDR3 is TGCAGCGTGGGTCGACAGGGCTCCTACGAGCAGTACTTC.

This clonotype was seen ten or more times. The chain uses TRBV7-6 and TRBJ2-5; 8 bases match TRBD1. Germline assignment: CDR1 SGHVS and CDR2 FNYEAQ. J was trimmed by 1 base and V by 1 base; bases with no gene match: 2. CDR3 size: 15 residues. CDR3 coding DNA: TGTGCCAGCAGCTTAGGGGACAGGTCCCAAGAGACCCAGTACTTC. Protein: CASSLGDRSQETQYF. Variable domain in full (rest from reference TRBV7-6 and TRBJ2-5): GAGVSQSPRYKVTKRGQDVALRCDPISGHVSLYWYRQALGQGPEFLTYFNYEAQQDKSGLPNDRFSAERPEGSISTLTIQRTEQRDSAMYRCASSLGDRSQETQYFGPGTRLLVL.

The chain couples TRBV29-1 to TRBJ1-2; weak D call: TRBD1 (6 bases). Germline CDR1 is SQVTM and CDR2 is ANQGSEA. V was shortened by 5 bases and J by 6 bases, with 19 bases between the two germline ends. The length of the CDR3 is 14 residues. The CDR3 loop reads CSVHRGQGHDGYTF. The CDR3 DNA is TGCAGCGTTCACCGGGGGCAGGGCCACGATGGCTACACCTTC. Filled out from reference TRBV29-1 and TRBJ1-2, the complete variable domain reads SAVISQKPSRDICQRGTSLTIQCQVDSQVTMMFWYRQQPGQSLTLIATANQGSEATYESGFVIDKFPISRPNLTFSTLTVSNMSPEDSSIYLCSVHRGQGHDGYTFGSGTRLTVV.

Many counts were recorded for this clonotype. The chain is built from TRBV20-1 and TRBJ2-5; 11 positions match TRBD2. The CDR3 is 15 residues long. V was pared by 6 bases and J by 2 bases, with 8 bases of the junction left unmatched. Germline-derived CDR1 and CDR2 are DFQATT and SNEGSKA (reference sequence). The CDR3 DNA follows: TGCAGTGCAAACCCGACTAGCGGGGTGCAAGAGACCCAGTACTTC. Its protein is CSANPTSGVQETQYF.

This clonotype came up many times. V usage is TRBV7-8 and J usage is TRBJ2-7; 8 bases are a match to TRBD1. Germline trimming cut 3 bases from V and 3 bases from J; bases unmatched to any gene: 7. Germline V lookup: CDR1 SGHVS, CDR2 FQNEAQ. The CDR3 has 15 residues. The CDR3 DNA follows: TGTGCCAGCAGCTTTCACCGGACAGGGAACTACGAGCAGTACTTC. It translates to CASSFHRTGNYEQYF.

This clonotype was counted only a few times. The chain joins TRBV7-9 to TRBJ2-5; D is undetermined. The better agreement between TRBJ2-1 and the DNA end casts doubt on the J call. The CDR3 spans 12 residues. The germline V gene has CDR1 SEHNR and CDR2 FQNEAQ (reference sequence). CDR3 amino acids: CASSQVVSEQFF. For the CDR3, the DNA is TGTGCCAGCAGCCAAGTAGTATCCGAGCAGTTCTTC.

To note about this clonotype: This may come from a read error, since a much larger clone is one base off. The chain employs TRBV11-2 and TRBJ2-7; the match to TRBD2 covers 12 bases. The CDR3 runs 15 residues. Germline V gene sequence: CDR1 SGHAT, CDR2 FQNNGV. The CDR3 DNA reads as TGCGCCAGCAGAGCCGACCTAGCGGGAGGGCACGAGCAGTACTTC. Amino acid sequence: CASRADLAGGHEQYF.

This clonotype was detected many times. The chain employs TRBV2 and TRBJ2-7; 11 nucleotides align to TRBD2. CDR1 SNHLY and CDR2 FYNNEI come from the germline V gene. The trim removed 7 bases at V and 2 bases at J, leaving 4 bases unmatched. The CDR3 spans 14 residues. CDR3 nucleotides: TGTGCCAGCACCAGACTAGCGGGGCCCTACGAGCAGTACTTC. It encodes CASTRLAGPYEQYF.

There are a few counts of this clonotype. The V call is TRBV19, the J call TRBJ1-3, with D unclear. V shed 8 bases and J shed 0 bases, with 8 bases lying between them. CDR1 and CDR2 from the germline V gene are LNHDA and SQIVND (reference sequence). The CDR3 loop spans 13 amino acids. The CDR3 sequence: CASCPDSGNTIYF. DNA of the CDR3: TGTGCCAGTTGTCCGGACTCTGGAAACACCATATATTTT.

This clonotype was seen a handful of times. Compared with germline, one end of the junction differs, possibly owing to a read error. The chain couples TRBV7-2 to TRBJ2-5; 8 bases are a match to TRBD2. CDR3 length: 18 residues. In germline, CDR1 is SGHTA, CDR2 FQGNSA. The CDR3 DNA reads TGTGTCAGCAGCTCCTTAGGGCTTGCGGGAGGTAGACAAGAGACCCAGTACTTC. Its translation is CVSSSLGLAGGRQETQYF.

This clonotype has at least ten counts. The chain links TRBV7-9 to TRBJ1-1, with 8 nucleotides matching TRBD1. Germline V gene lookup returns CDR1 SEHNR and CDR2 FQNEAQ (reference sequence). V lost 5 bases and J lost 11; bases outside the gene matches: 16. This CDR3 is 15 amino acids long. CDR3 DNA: TGTGCCAGCAGCCCACTGGACAGGGTGGTATCTTCGGCTTTCTTT. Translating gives CASSPLDRVVSSAFF.

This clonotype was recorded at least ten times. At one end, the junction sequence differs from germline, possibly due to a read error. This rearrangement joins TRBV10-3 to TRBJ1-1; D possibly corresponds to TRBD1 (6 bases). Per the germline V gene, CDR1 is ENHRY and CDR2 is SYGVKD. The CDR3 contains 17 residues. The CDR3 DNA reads TGTGCCAGCAGTGACCGACAGGTATGGGAAGATGACACTGAAGCTTTCTTT. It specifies CASSDRQVWEDDTEAFF.

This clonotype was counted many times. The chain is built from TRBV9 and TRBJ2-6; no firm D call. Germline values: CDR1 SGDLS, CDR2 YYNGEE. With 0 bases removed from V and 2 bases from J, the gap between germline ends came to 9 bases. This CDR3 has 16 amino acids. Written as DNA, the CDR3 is TGTGCCAGCAGCGTAGAGGGCAGAACTGGGGCCAACGTCCTGACTTTC. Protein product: CASSVEGRTGANVLTF.

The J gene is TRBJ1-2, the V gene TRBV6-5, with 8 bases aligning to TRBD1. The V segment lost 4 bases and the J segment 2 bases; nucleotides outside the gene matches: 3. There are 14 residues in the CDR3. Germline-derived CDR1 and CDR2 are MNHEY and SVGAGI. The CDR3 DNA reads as TGTGCCAGCAGTTTCGACAGGGGAAACTATGGCTACACCTTC. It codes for CASSFDRGNYGYTF.